This entry lists 24 T cell receptor beta chains sequenced from one sample in a study of spatial heterogeneity in lung cancer (dated by TCRdb to 2018 to 2020). Per the publication, the time point label means: sample taken at primary tumor resection. TCR sequencing used whole RNA extracted from tumor and nontumor lung tissue, or from cryopreserved PBMC samples, without cell sorting. The library was made by 5' RACE. These reads were obtained on a NextSeq 500. The public sequencing data were trimmed at Q25 with fastp and processed into clonotypes with MiXCR by TCRdb, which kept only in-frame beta chains. Identical CDR3 proteins give one entry, which carries the most common genes and DNA. This sample comprises 4,000 or so distinct CDR3 sequences, 34% of them detected only once. The top ten clonotypes cover about 34% of the sample. The material was PBMCs, obtained at surgery. The receptors derive from a male donor with early-stage non-small cell lung cancer.

Regarding this clonotype: This beta chain slipped into a library made for alpha chains as a stray read, so its size is not meaningful. The V and J genes are TRBV6-1 and TRBJ2-3, with 11 nucleotides matching TRBD2. This CDR3 contains 16 residues. V lost 6 bases to trimming and J lost 5 bases; unmatched junction nucleotides: 10. The V gene's germline CDR1 is MNHNS and CDR2 SASEGT. CDR3 sequence (DNA): TGTGCCAGCAGGGGGGCCCAACTAGCGGGAGTAGATACGCAGTATTTT. It codes for CASRGAQLAGVDTQYF.

By share of the sample, this clonotype is medium-sized. A library prepared for alpha chains yielded this beta chain as an off-target read; its size is of little meaning. J is TRBJ2-1 and V is TRBV14, with TRBD1 as a possible D gene (5 bases). V lost 4 bases and J lost 6, with 13 bases in between. CDR1 SGHDN and CDR2 FVKESK come from the germline V gene. This CDR3 is built from 14 residues. The CDR3: CASSRSLGRNEQFF. In DNA form, the CDR3 reads TGTGCCAGCAGCCGCTCCCTGGGGCGCAATGAGCAGTTCTTC.

Turning to this clonotype: Found in a library prepared for alpha chains, this beta chain is an off-target read, and its abundance has little meaning. CDR3 region: CSAAAPGTDTQYF. CDR3 coding DNA: TGCAGCGCCGCTGCCCCTGGCACAGATACGCAGTATTTT. This chain uses TRBV29-1 with TRBJ2-3; no clear D. Germline CDR1 reads SQVTM; CDR2 reads ANQGSEA. V was cut by 7 bases and J by 1 base, with 12 bases left in between. The CDR3 length is 13 residues.

Remarks on this clonotype: Since the library was made to target alpha chains, this beta chain is a stray read and its abundance is not meaningful. CDR3 sequence (DNA): TGTGCCAGCAGCTTATCCCCCGACAGGCTTGCCTCCAATGAGCAGTTCTTC. This sequence encodes CASSLSPDRLASNEQFF. V and J are TRBV7-3 and TRBJ2-1, with D possibly TRBD1 on 6 matching bases. The CDR3 runs 17 residues. Deletions cut 2 bases from V and 6 bases from J, with 20 bases between. Germline CDR1 and CDR2: SGHTA and FQGTGA. The full variable domain, completed using reference TRBV7-3 and TRBJ2-1, is GAGVSQTPSNKVTEKGKYVELRCDPISGHTALYWYRQSLGQGPEFLIYFQGTGAADDSGLPNDRFFAVRPEGSVSTLKIQRTERGDSAVYLCASSLSPDRLASNEQFFGPGTRLTVL.

Worth noting for this clonotype: Since the library was made to target alpha chains, this beta chain is a stray read and its abundance is not meaningful. This rearrangement joins TRBV24-1 to TRBJ2-5; 10 nucleotides agree with TRBD2. There are 16 residues in the CDR3. The germline CDR1 and CDR2 sequences are KGHDR and SFDVKD. V dropped 6 bases and J dropped 5; count of bases not matched to a gene: 11. The CDR3 bases are TGTGCCACCAGTTCGGAAGCGGGAGGGCCTGGGGAGACCCAGTACTTC. Translation: CATSSEAGGPGETQYF.

Of note for this clonotype: This beta chain is a stray sequence in a library constructed for alpha chains; its clone size is not meaningful. J is TRBJ2-1 and V is TRBV11-2; TRBD1 matches at 11 bases. J gave up 2 bases and V 3 bases, and 3 bases lay outside the gene matches. Germline CDR1 is SGHAT and CDR2 is FQNNGV. This CDR3 has 16 amino acids. CDR3 amino acids: CASSFGQGATYNEQFF. CDR3 nucleotide sequence: TGTGCCAGCAGCTTCGGACAGGGGGCGACCTACAATGAGCAGTTCTTC.

Notes on this clonotype: For a library built for alpha chains, this beta chain is a stray read; little rests on its size. The chain combines TRBV21-1 with TRBJ2-7; the DNA was not compared with TRBD1, the D call given in the table. TRBV21-1 constitutes a pseudogene. The CDR3 has 17 amino acids. DNA for the CDR3: TGTGCCAGCAGCAAAAATAGAGAACAGGGGCGCCGTCAAGAGCAGTACTTC. It encodes CASSKNREQGRRQEQYF.

With regard to this clonotype: The library was prepared for alpha chains; this beta chain is a stray read, so its frequency means little. The gene calls are TRBV18 and TRBJ2-3, with TRBD1 matching over 7 bases. Trimming cost V 5 bases and J 1 base; bases outside gene matches: 3. The CDR3 length is 14 residues. Germline lookup yields CDR1 KGHSH and CDR2 LQKENI. The CDR3 protein is CASSAGQGTDTQYF. CDR3 bases: TGTGCCAGCTCAGCTGGACAGGGCACAGATACGCAGTATTTT.

A note on this clonotype: The size of this beta chain means little, since it is a stray read in a library made for alpha chains. The chain carries TRBV11-1 and TRBJ2-1, with 13 bases identical to TRBD2. With V trimmed by 4 bases and J by 7 bases, 10 bases remained unmatched. The germline V gene has CDR1 SGHAT and CDR2 FQDESV (reference sequence). The CDR3 is 17 amino acids. The CDR3 protein is CASSSGTSGKFGNEQFF. As DNA, the CDR3 is TGTGCCAGCAGCTCAGGGACTAGCGGGAAGTTTGGGAATGAGCAGTTCTTC.

For this clonotype: This beta chain lies outside the target of a library built for alpha chains; its clone size means little. This chain connects TRBV20-1 to TRBJ2-1, with a weak D call TRBD2 (6 bases). This CDR3 comprises 11 residues. V dropped 5 bases and J dropped 13 bases, with 15 bases sitting between them. Per the germline V gene, CDR1 is DFQATT and CDR2 is SNEGSKA (reference sequence). CDR3 nucleotides: TGCAGTGCTTGGGATGGGACTTCTCAGTTCTTC. The encoded protein is CSAWDGTSQFF.

This clonotype appeared a few times. The library was prepared for alpha chains; this beta chain is a stray read, so its frequency means little. V gene TRBV29-1 combines with J gene TRBJ1-5; D is possibly TRBD1 (5 bases). Germline V gene lookup returns CDR1 SQVTM and CDR2 ANQGSEA. V was cut by 6 bases and J by 7 bases, with 16 bases left in between. The CDR3 covers 13 residues. The CDR3 reads CSVGGWAGQPQHF. CDR3 sequence (DNA): TGCAGCGTGGGGGGTTGGGCAGGACAGCCCCAGCATTTT.

This clonotype was observed a few times. This beta chain is an unintended read in a library built for alpha chains; its size means little. The chain links TRBV7-2 to TRBJ2-5; 7 bases map to TRBD2. The CDR3 extends over 16 amino acids. CDR1 and CDR2 from the germline V gene are SGHTA and FQGNSA. V dropped 0 bases and J dropped 5; count of bases not matched to a gene: 9. The CDR3 DNA reads TGTGCCAGCAGCTTAGCCCCCGGACTAGATCGGGAGACCCAGTACTTC. Translating it yields CASSLAPGLDRETQYF. Full variable domain (remainder filled in from reference TRBV7-2 and TRBJ2-5): GAGVSQSPSNKVTEKGKDVELRCDPISGHTALYWYRQSLGQGLEFLIYFQGNSAPDKSGLPSDRFSAERTGGSVSTLTIQRTQQEDSAVYLCASSLAPGLDRETQYFGPGTRLLVL.

This clonotype ranks as medium-sized (0.01 to 0.1%). The library was built for alpha chains, so this beta chain is an off-target read and its size means little. This chain joins TRBV7-9 and TRBJ2-1, with 10 positions matching TRBD1. CDR3 length: 15 amino acids. CDR1 SEHNR and CDR2 FQNEAQ come from the germline V gene (reference sequence). J was trimmed by 9 bases and V by 3 bases; bases with no gene match: 8. The CDR3 loop is CASSFSGTGVAEQFF. The CDR3 DNA reads TGTGCCAGCAGCTTCTCCGGGACAGGGGTTGCTGAGCAGTTCTTC.

This clonotype came up once. Since it is a stray read in a library aimed at alpha chains, this beta chain has a size that is not meaningful. J is TRBJ2-5 and V is TRBV11-2, with D unclear. Germline CDR1 and CDR2: SGHAT and FQNNGV. V was cut by 2 bases and J by 5 bases, with 3 bases left in between. This CDR3 contains 11 residues. CDR3 in DNA: TGTGCCAGCAGCTTACTGGAGACCCAGTACTTC. Protein: CASSLLETQYF.

Remarks on this clonotype: Found in a library prepared for alpha chains, this beta chain is an off-target read, and its abundance has little meaning. The chain links TRBV6-2 or TRBV6-3 to TRBJ2-2; a possible D gene is TRBD1 (6 bases). This CDR3 comprises 12 residues. Trimming pared 7 bases from V and 6 bases from J, leaving 9 bases between. Germline assignment: CDR1 MNHEY and CDR2 SVGEGT. CDR3 nucleotides: TGTGCCAGCAACCAGGGGCCCGGGGAGCTGTTTTTT. Its translation: CASNQGPGELFF.

Note on this clonotype: Found in a library prepared for alpha chains, this beta chain is an off-target read, and its abundance has little meaning. The chain is built from TRBV6-2 or TRBV6-3 and TRBJ2-1, with D tentatively TRBD2 (6 bases). This CDR3 region has 17 residues. The germline V and J ends were trimmed by 3 bases and 1 base, with 16 bases remaining between them. CDR1 and CDR2 from the germline V gene are MNHEY and SVGEGT. The CDR3 DNA reads TGTGCCAGCAGTTATTTGGCGGGATCCCGATCCTACAATGAGCAGTTCTTC. Amino acids: CASSYLAGSRSYNEQFF.

Comments on this clonotype: For a library built for alpha chains, this beta chain is a stray read; little rests on its size. The chain is built from TRBV12-3 or TRBV12-4 and TRBJ2-1, with 10 bases aligning to TRBD1. CDR3 length: 14 residues. The junction had 6 bases not matched to a gene; V was cut back by 6 bases and J by 7 bases. The CDR3: CASRRGDRGNEQFF. DNA of the CDR3: TGTGCCAGCAGGAGAGGGGACAGGGGAAATGAGCAGTTCTTC.

Within the sample, this clonotype is medium-sized. Found in a library prepared for alpha chains, this beta chain is an off-target read, and its abundance has little meaning. This chain uses TRBV25-1 with TRBJ2-5; tentatively, D is TRBD1 or TRBD2 (6 bases each). Per germline, CDR1 MGHDK and CDR2 SYGVNS. V lost 3 bases and J 5 bases, leaving 16 bases between the germline ends. This CDR3 spans 15 amino acids. The CDR3 DNA follows: TGTGCCAGCAGTGAGTTCAGGGGTCGGGGGGAGACCCAGTACTTC. Translated: CASSEFRGRGETQYF.

As regards this clonotype: Since the library was made to target alpha chains, this beta chain is a stray read and its abundance is not meaningful. The CDR3 DNA reads as TGTGCCAGCAGTGACGACGCGGGCTTCAACACCGGGGAGCTGTTTTTT. It specifies CASSDDAGFNTGELFF. The V call is TRBV2, the J call TRBJ2-2; possibly TRBD2 for D (5 bases). This CDR3 has 16 amino acids. Trimming left V 3 bases short and J 2 bases short, with 13 bases between. Germline lookup yields CDR1 SNHLY and CDR2 FYNNEI.

As concerns this clonotype: Little can be read into the size of this beta chain, an off-target read in a library designed for alpha chains. The chain couples TRBV11-2 to TRBJ2-5; 9 bases are a match to TRBD1. The CDR3 runs to 17 residues. Per germline, CDR1 SGHAT and CDR2 FQNNGV. With 5 bases clipped from V and 1 base from J, the junction kept 11 bases outside the gene matches. CDR3 sequence: CASSPGTGTNLQETQYF. In nucleotides, the CDR3 is TGTGCCAGCAGCCCAGGGACAGGGACCAACCTCCAAGAGACCCAGTACTTC. Filled out from reference TRBV11-2 and TRBJ2-5, the complete variable domain reads EAGVAQSPRYKIIEKRQSVAFWCNPISGHATLYWYQQILGQGPKLLIQFQNNGVVDDSQLPKDRFSAERLKGVDSTLKIQPAKLEDSAVYLCASSPGTGTNLQETQYFGPGTRLLVL.

About this clonotype: This beta chain turned up in a library designed for alpha chains; as an off-target read, its abundance says little. The chain employs TRBV3-1 and TRBJ2-1; D possibly uses TRBD1 or TRBD2 (6 bases each). The CDR3 contains 14 residues. Trimming stripped 2 bases from V and 7 bases from J, with 12 bases between. Germline lookup yields CDR1 LGHDT and CDR2 YNNKEL (reference sequence). CDR3 bases: TGTGCCAGCAGCCAAAATAGGAGGGGGAATGAGCAGTTCTTC. Protein sequence: CASSQNRRGNEQFF.

A word on this clonotype: For a library built for alpha chains, this beta chain is a stray read; little rests on its size. The chain combines TRBV5-1 with TRBJ2-7, with 7 bases that match TRBD1. There are 15 residues in the CDR3. Losses at the gene ends were 3 bases for V and 2 bases for J; bases not matched to a gene: 8. The germline V gene has CDR1 SGHRS and CDR2 YFSETQ. Here the CDR3 DNA reads TGCGCCAGCAGCTCCTACTCCGGGACAGCCTACGAGCAGTACTTC. It specifies CASSSYSGTAYEQYF.

As concerns this clonotype: Found in a library prepared for alpha chains, this beta chain is an off-target read, and its abundance has little meaning. The chain has TRBV20-1 and TRBJ2-5; D uncertain. V lost 5 bases, J lost 1 base, and 8 bases lay in between. There are 12 residues in the CDR3. The germline V gene has CDR1 DFQATT and CDR2 SNEGSKA (reference sequence). CDR3 DNA sequence: TGCAGTGCTCTACCGTTCCAAGAGACCCAGTACTTC. This encodes CSALPFQETQYF.

This clonotype has more than one count but fewer than ten. The library was prepared for alpha chains; this beta chain is a stray read, so its frequency means little. The chain is built from TRBV18 and TRBJ2-5, with D possibly TRBD2 on 6 matching bases. CDR3 length: 14 amino acids. Germline CDR1 is KGHSH and CDR2 is LQKENI. V was cut by 3 bases and J by 2 bases, with 10 bases left in between. CDR3 DNA sequence: TGTGCCAGCTCACCTCTAGCGCGACAAGAGACCCAGTACTTC. Translated: CASSPLARQETQYF.